This TCR beta chain comes out of a study of cytomegalovirus exposure and HLA in healthy donors. As for this clone: The antigen remains unidentified.

Study results and limitations: While the bulk of TCR sequences proved rare, some public TCRs turned up in many donors. Earlier analysis found most TCR beta V segments productive about 87% or about 30% of the time.

CDR1 and CDR2 from the germline V gene are LNHDA and SQIVND (reference sequence). The CDR3 has 14 residues. Trimming shortened V by 1 base and J by 4 bases, and 7 bases separated the two germline ends. Researchers ran the PCR with 60 Vbeta and 13 Jbeta primers. The table came from immunoSEQ multiplex PCR; TCRdb's copy has only in-frame clones and leaves some out. Of 150,000 or so clones in the sample, around 80% were seen once. Sequenced: PBMCs. This receptor was obtained from a male donor in good health and CMV-seropositive. J is TRBJ2-2 and V is TRBV19; tentatively, D is TRBD1 (5 bases). The DNA of the CDR3 is TGTGCCAGTAGTATAGCAGGGCCCACCGGGGAGCTGTTTTTT. Translation: CASSIAGPTGELFF.